This T cell receptor (beta chain) came from a study of T cell repertoires in aging, cancer and after chemotherapy. Looking at the study overall: Donors were grouped into six age bands spanning 30 or younger through 70 or older. Approximately 9 million TCR reads made up the full dataset.

Study-wide results and limits: Age-matched healthy donors had significantly more diverse, less clonal blood TCR repertoires than untreated cancer patients. In healthy donors, age-related TCR diversity loss mainly reflected lost richness.

TRB rearrangements spanning V, D and J were amplified using mixed TRB-A/B primers. TCRdb re-derived calls from the multiplex PCR reads in MiXCR, one entry per CDR3 protein. The sample has 9,000 to 10,000 distinct CDR3 sequences, around a quarter seen once. Peripheral blood genomic DNA, not sorted cells or RNA, was the template. As to this clonotype: The antigen is undetermined.

The sequence was collected from a human donor in good health. Input material: blood.

The chain's CDR3 is CASSFRTSGIPSYEQYF. In nucleotides, the CDR3 is TGTGCCAGCAGCTTTCGGACTAGCGGGATTCCTAGCTACGAGCAGTACTTC. The chain carries TRBV7-2 and TRBJ2-7, with 12 bases matching TRBD2. After removal of 3 bases from V and 3 bases from J, the junction contained 9 bases not matched to a gene. This CDR3 is built from 17 residues. CDR1 is SGHTA and CDR2 is FQGNSA in the germline V gene.